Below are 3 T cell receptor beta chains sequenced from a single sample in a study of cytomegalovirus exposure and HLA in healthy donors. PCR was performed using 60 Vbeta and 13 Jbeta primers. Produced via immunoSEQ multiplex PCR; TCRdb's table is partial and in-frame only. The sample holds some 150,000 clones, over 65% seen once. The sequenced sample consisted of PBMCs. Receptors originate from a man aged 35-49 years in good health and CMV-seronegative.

The CDR3 spells CASSQEPGQVYEQYF. CDR3 nucleotide sequence: TGTGCCAGCAGCCAAGAACCCGGACAGGTATACGAGCAGTACTTC. This chain connects TRBV4-2 to TRBJ2-7; 7 nucleotides line up with TRBD1. The CDR3 spans 15 residues. Germline V gives CDR1 LGHNA, CDR2 YNFKEQ. After removal of 0 bases from V and 4 bases from J, the junction contained 6 bases not matched to a gene.

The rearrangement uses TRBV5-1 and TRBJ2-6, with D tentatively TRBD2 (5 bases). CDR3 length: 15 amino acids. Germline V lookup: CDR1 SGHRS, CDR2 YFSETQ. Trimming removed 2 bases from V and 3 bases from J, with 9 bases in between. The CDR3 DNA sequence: TGCGCCAGCAGCTTCGAGGGCGGTGGGGCCAACGTCCTGACTTTC. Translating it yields CASSFEGGGANVLTF.

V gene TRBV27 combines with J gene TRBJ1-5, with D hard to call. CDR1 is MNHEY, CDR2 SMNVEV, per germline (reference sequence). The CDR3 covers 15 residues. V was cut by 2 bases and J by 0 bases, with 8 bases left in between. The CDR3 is CASSLKPYSNQPQHF. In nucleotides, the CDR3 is TGTGCCAGCAGTTTAAAGCCGTATAGCAATCAGCCCCAGCATTTT.